These 26 T cell receptor beta chains came from one sample sequenced in a study of radiotherapy plus CTLA-4 blockade in lung cancer. Some clones are missing from TCRdb's copy, which holds only in-frame ones; the method was immunoSEQ multiplex PCR. The profile shows about 38,000 clones, about 68% of them singletons. Source: peripheral blood, taken from a patient treated with radiotherapy plus ipilimumab. These receptors came from a human donor with non-small cell lung cancer who had stable disease on radiotherapy plus ipilimumab.

The chain uses TRBV28 and TRBJ2-1, with TRBD2 identical over 11 bases. The CDR3 is made up of 16 amino acids. The germline V gene encodes CDR1 MDHEN and CDR2 SYDVKM. With V trimmed by 10 bases and J by 3 bases, 11 bases remained unmatched. The CDR3 sequence: CATTSIGLAGYNEQFF. Here the CDR3 DNA reads TGTGCCACCACTTCCATCGGACTAGCGGGCTACAATGAGCAGTTCTTC.

The gene calls are TRBV27 and TRBJ2-2, with 12 bases aligning to TRBD2. Germline CDR1 MNHEY, CDR2 SMNVEV (reference sequence). The CDR3 contains 17 residues. J was trimmed by 7 bases and V by 5 bases; bases with no gene match: 11. In nucleotides, the CDR3 is TGTGCCAGCAGTGGCCTAGCGGGGGGGCATCGTGACGGGGAGCTGTTTTTT. Translating it yields CASSGLAGGHRDGELFF.

This chain joins TRBV27 and TRBJ1-2, with D unresolved. The CDR3 spans 13 residues. CDR1 and CDR2 from the germline V gene are MNHEY and SMNVEV (reference sequence). The V and J ends lost 8 bases and 0 bases respectively, with 10 bases between them. For the CDR3, the DNA is TGTGCCAGCTCGTTAGCTACTAACTATGGCTACACCTTC. Translated: CASSLATNYGYTF.

The chain carries TRBV15 and TRBJ2-1; no firm D call. The CDR3 loop spans 14 amino acids. Germline V gives CDR1 LNHNV, CDR2 YYDKDF (reference sequence). Trimming left V 3 bases short and J 6 bases short, with 12 bases between. CDR3 DNA sequence: TGTGCCACCAGCAGCGTCAGGACCTTCAATGAGCAGTTCTTC. Translated, it gives CATSSVRTFNEQFF.

This rearrangement joins TRBV7-2 to TRBJ1-6; D might be TRBD1 (5 bases). Germline lookup yields CDR1 SGHTA and CDR2 FQGNSA. Deletions cut 0 bases from V and 7 bases from J, with 7 bases between. CDR3 length: 14 residues. The CDR3 loop reads CASSLATGNSPLHF. CDR3 in DNA: TGTGCCAGCAGCTTAGCCACAGGAAATTCACCCCTCCACTTT.

This clone is labeled as medium-sized. The genes are TRBV4-1 and TRBJ1-3; D is perhaps TRBD1 (5 bases). Germline V CDR1 and CDR2: MGHRA, YSYEKL. Between the trimmed V and J ends, which lost 4 bases and 4 bases, there was a span of 11 bases. The CDR3 has 14 residues. The CDR3 loop reads CASSPRDRGNTIYF. CDR3 nucleotides: TGCGCCAGCAGCCCCCGGGACCGAGGAAACACCATATATTTT.

The genes are TRBV7-2 and TRBJ1-2; 8 nucleotides align to TRBD1. With 4 bases clipped from V and 3 bases from J, the junction kept 4 bases outside the gene matches. The CDR3 length is 14 residues. Germline CDR1 and CDR2: SGHTA and FQGNSA. The CDR3, as DNA: TGTGCCAGCAGCTCGCCGGACAGGGACTATGGCTACACCTTC. Its translation: CASSSPDRDYGYTF.

This clone was counted between two and nine times. The V and J genes are TRBV9 and TRBJ2-7; tentatively, D is TRBD2 (5 bases). CDR1 is SGDLS, CDR2 YYNGEE, per germline. CDR3 size: 11 residues. The CDR3 reads CASTSPRVGNV. As DNA, the CDR3 is TGTGCCAGCACCTCCCCCCGAGTCGGGAACGTC.

V is TRBV7-2 and J is TRBJ2-7; no definite D call. The germline V gene has CDR1 SGHTA and CDR2 FQGNSA. Trimming took off 4 bases at V and 3 bases at J, with 7 bases between the two ends. This CDR3 contains 12 residues. For the CDR3, the DNA is TGTGCCAGCAGCTCTTTCGGCTACGAGCAGTACTTC. This sequence encodes CASSSFGYEQYF.

This chain uses TRBV7-9 with TRBJ1-1, with D uncertain. CDR1 is SEHNR, CDR2 FQNEAQ, per germline (reference sequence). Trimming removed 3 bases from V and 0 bases from J, with 8 bases in between. This CDR3 comprises 14 residues. The CDR3 DNA follows: TGTGCCAGCAGCTTGCCGACACTGAACACTGAAGCTTTCTTT. It specifies CASSLPTLNTEAFF.

The CDR3 DNA is TGTGCCAGCAGTTACGGGGGAGGAAACACCATATATTTT. It encodes CASSYGGGNTIYF. The V gene is TRBV6-5, the J gene TRBJ1-3; D is perhaps TRBD1 (5 bases). The CDR3 runs to 13 residues. V shed 2 bases and J shed 4 bases, with 6 bases lying between them. CDR1 and CDR2 from the germline V gene are MNHEY and SVGAGI.

The rearrangement joins TRBV2 to TRBJ2-2; 8 bases fit TRBD1. The trim removed 6 bases at V and 7 bases at J, leaving 7 bases unmatched. Per germline, CDR1 SNHLY and CDR2 FYNNEI. This CDR3 has 14 amino acids. In DNA, the CDR3 is TGTGCCAGCAGACCGGGACAGGCGATCGGGGAGCTGTTTTTT. It is translated as CASRPGQAIGELFF. The full variable domain, its missing parts supplied by reference TRBV2 and TRBJ2-2, is EPEVTQTPSHQVTQMGQEVILRCVPISNHLYFYWYRQILGQKVEFLVSFYNNEISEKSEIFDDQFSVERPDGSNFTLKIRSTKLEDSAMYFCASRPGQAIGELFFGEGSRLTVL.

This sequence joins TRBV6-5 and TRBJ2-7; D unresolved. There are 13 residues in the CDR3. Germline CDR1 reads MNHEY; CDR2 reads SVGAGI. CDR3: CASSTSYTYKQYV. The DNA for the CDR3 is TGTGCCAGCTCCACGTCTTATACCTACAAGCAGTACGTC.

Regarding this clone: Other DNA sequences of this sample code for an identical CDR3. V is TRBV2 and J is TRBJ1-5; unclear D gene. Per germline, CDR1 SNHLY and CDR2 FYNNEI. V dropped 2 bases and J dropped 3 bases, with 2 bases sitting between them. The CDR3 has 12 residues. CDR3 coding DNA: TGTGCCAGCAGTGAATCCAATCAGCCCCAGCATTTT. This gives the protein CASSESNQPQHF. The full variable domain, its missing parts supplied by reference TRBV2 and TRBJ1-5, is EPEVTQTPSHQVTQMGQEVILRCVPISNHLYFYWYRQILGQKVEFLVSFYNNEISEKSEIFDDQFSVERPDGSNFTLKIRSTKLEDSAMYFCASSESNQPQHFGDGTRLSIL.

In this sample, this clone turned up a few times. The rearrangement links TRBV7-9 to TRBJ2-7; no firm D call. Germline CDR1 is SEHNR and CDR2 is FQNEAQ (reference sequence). V gave up 3 bases and J gave up 1 base, with 7 bases separating them. The CDR3 spans 13 residues. The CDR3, as DNA: TGTGCCAGCAGCTTCGACACTTCCTACGAGCAGTACGTC. Amino acids: CASSFDTSYEQYV.

This chain joins TRBV30 and TRBJ2-7, with D perhaps TRBD1 (6 bases). This CDR3 has 14 residues. The V and J ends lost 0 bases and 0 bases respectively, with 9 bases between them. Germline CDR1 is GTSNPN and CDR2 is SVGIG (reference sequence). In DNA, the CDR3 is TGTGCCTGGAGTGTAGGGGGAATCTCCTACGAGCAGTACTTC. The encoded protein is CAWSVGGISYEQYF. The whole variable domain, filled in from reference TRBV30 and TRBJ2-7, reads SQTIHQWPATLVQPVGSPLSLECTVEGTSNPNLYWYRQAAGRGLQLLFYSVGIGQISSEVPQNLSASRPQDRQFILSSKKLLLSDSGFYLCAWSVGGISYEQYFGPGTRLTVT.

This clone appeared a few times. This chain connects TRBV19 to TRBJ1-1; a possible D gene is TRBD1 (5 bases). Trimming took 6 bases from V and 8 from J, leaving 10 bases between them. The CDR3 runs 11 residues. CDR1 is LNHDA, CDR2 SQIVND, per germline (reference sequence). CDR3: CASRAQGEAFF. Here the CDR3 DNA reads TGTGCCAGTAGAGCCCAGGGAGAAGCTTTCTTT.

The rearrangement links TRBV27 to TRBJ1-1, with TRBD1 matching 9 bases. This CDR3 is 12 amino acids long. Germline-derived CDR1 and CDR2 are MNHEY and SMNVEV (reference sequence). V was pared by 8 bases and J by 12 bases, with 10 bases of the junction left unmatched. The CDR3 loop reads CASRTGTGLTFF. The CDR3 DNA sequence: TGTGCCAGCCGAACCGGGACAGGGCTAACTTTCTTT.

This clone showed up just a few times. This rearrangement joins TRBV7-9 to TRBJ1-3, with no clear D. Between the trimmed V and J ends, which lost 5 bases and 0 bases, there was a span of 14 bases. Germline V gene data show CDR1 as SEHNR and CDR2 as FQNEAQ (reference sequence). The CDR3 extends over 16 amino acids. For the CDR3, the DNA is TGTGCCAGCAGCCTTAGGGAGCTTAGCTCTGGAAACACCATATATTTT. Residues: CASSLRELSSGNTIYF.

This rearrangement joins TRBV18 to TRBJ2-7, with D tentatively TRBD2 (6 bases). The germline gives CDR1 KGHSH, CDR2 LQKENI. V was trimmed by 0 bases and J by 2 bases, leaving 14 bases between them. CDR3 length: 16 residues. The CDR3 loop reads CASSPPAGRGTYEQYF. CDR3 DNA sequence: TGTGCCAGCTCACCACCCGCGGGACGGGGAACCTACGAGCAGTACTTC.

This clone has just one count. The chain carries TRBV20-1 and TRBJ2-7; D gene ambiguous. Trimming took off 5 bases at V and 7 bases at J, with 12 bases between the two ends. In germline, CDR1 is DFQATT, CDR2 SNEGSKA (reference sequence). The CDR3 is 11 residues long. CDR3 sequence: CSAPWIGEQYF. The CDR3 nucleotides are TGCAGTGCTCCGTGGATAGGAGAGCAGTACTTC.

The gene calls are TRBV6-1 and TRBJ2-1; tentatively, D is TRBD2 (6 bases). The CDR3 is 14 amino acids. CDR1 and CDR2 from the germline V gene are MNHNS and SASEGT. Trimming took 5 bases from V and 5 from J, leaving 13 bases between them. CDR3 residues: CASSLAGTNNEQFF. In nucleotides, the CDR3 is TGTGCCAGCAGTCTCGCGGGGACGAACAATGAGCAGTTCTTC.

This chain uses TRBV18 with TRBJ2-1; no firm D call. CDR3 length: 14 amino acids. V gave up 3 bases and J gave up 6 bases, with 12 bases separating them. The germline V gene has CDR1 KGHSH and CDR2 LQKENI. Here the CDR3 DNA reads TGTGCCAGCTCACCGCTGAGTGCCGGCAATGAGCAGTTCTTC. Residues: CASSPLSAGNEQFF.

The CDR3 region is CASSHFYEQYF. The DNA for the CDR3 is TGTGCCAGCAGCCACTTTTACGAGCAGTACTTC. V is TRBV27 and J is TRBJ2-7; D is unclear. Looked up from germline, CDR1 is MNHEY and CDR2 is SMNVEV (reference sequence). The V end lost 6 bases, the J end lost 4 bases, and 7 bases lay between the germline ends. The CDR3 totals 11 residues.

The chain links TRBV7-9 to TRBJ2-7; D gene uncertain. Trimming removed 2 bases at V and 2 bases at J, with 10 bases between. Germline CDR1 is SEHNR and CDR2 is FQNEAQ (reference sequence). CDR3 size: 14 residues. This CDR3 reads CASSLSSSTYEQYF. The CDR3 coding sequence is TGTGCCAGCAGCTTAAGCTCCTCCACCTACGAGCAGTACTTC. Looking up the rest from reference TRBV7-9 and TRBJ2-7 gives the full variable domain: DTGVSQNPRHKITKRGQNVTFRCDPISEHNRLYWYRQTLGQGPEFLTYFQNEAQLEKSRLLSDRFSAERPKGSFSTLEIQRTEQGDSAMYLCASSLSSSTYEQYFGPGTRLTVT.

The rearrangement joins TRBV7-2 to TRBJ1-6; 10 bases are shared with TRBD1. After removal of 5 bases from V and 10 bases from J, the junction contained 5 bases not matched to a gene. The CDR3 has 14 amino acids. CDR1 and CDR2 (germline): SGHTA, FQGNSA. CDR3 amino acids: CASSGGQGVSPLHF. The CDR3 DNA reads as TGTGCCAGCAGCGGCGGACAGGGGGTCTCACCCCTCCACTTT.